One sample yielded the 18 T cell receptor beta chains listed below, sequenced in a study of cytomegalovirus exposure and HLA in healthy donors. The data were produced by immunoSEQ multiplex PCR, yet TCRdb's version contains in-frame clones alone and is incomplete. The repertoire consists of approximately 210,000 clones, with around 88% occurring once and the leading ten covering 2.9%. Material for sequencing was PBMCs. The receptor source for this set is a woman between 18 and 30 years old in good health and CMV-seronegative.

This clone showed up just once. The genes are TRBV19 and TRBJ2-2, with TRBD1 identical over 7 bases. Germline assignment: CDR1 LNHDA and CDR2 SQIVND (reference sequence). J gave up 6 bases and V 5 bases, and 18 bases lay outside the gene matches. The CDR3 runs 18 residues. This CDR3 reads CASSPRGQAGPGPGELFF. The CDR3 DNA sequence: TGTGCCAGTAGTCCCCGTGGACAGGCAGGACCTGGGCCCGGGGAGCTGTTTTTT.

The chain couples TRBV2 to TRBJ2-7, with D maybe TRBD1 (6 bases). The germline CDR1 and CDR2 sequences are SNHLY and FYNNEI. The CDR3 has 15 amino acids. V was shortened by 4 bases and J by 0 bases, with 13 bases between the two germline ends. The CDR3, as DNA: TGTGCCAGCAGTGTTAGTCAGGGGTCCTCCTACGAGCAGTACTTC. Amino acid sequence: CASSVSQGSSYEQYF.

The J gene is TRBJ2-7, the V gene TRBV7-2, with D perhaps matching TRBD2 (5 bases). Germline values: CDR1 SGHTA, CDR2 FQGNSA. The V gene lost 3 bases and the J gene lost 2 bases, with 14 bases spanning the gap. CDR3 size: 15 residues. CDR3 nucleotide sequence: TGTGCCAGCAGCTTGTTGGGAGCTGGGGCCTACGAGCAGTACTTC. Amino acids: CASSLLGAGAYEQYF.

V gene TRBV7-2 combines with J gene TRBJ2-7; TRBD2 is a possible D gene (6 bases). V lost 7 bases and J 0 bases, leaving 13 bases between the germline ends. Germline V gives CDR1 SGHTA, CDR2 FQGNSA. This CDR3 is 14 amino acids long. CDR3 nucleotide sequence: TGTGCCAGCACCTTTAGCGGAGGCTCCTACGAGCAGTACTTC. It specifies CASTFSGGSYEQYF.

The gene calls are TRBV2 and TRBJ1-5; tentatively, D is TRBD1 (5 bases). Looked up from germline, CDR1 is SNHLY and CDR2 is FYNNEI. V was trimmed by 0 bases and J by 7 bases, leaving 13 bases between them. The CDR3 totals 15 residues. The CDR3 protein is CASSEAAQGIQPQHF. The CDR3 DNA follows: TGTGCCAGCAGTGAAGCAGCGCAGGGAATCCAGCCCCAGCATTTT.

This chain joins TRBV27 and TRBJ2-3; the match to TRBD2 covers 8 bases. The junction had 11 bases not matched to a gene; V was cut back by 5 bases and J by 4 bases. The CDR3 consists of 16 residues. The germline V gene has CDR1 MNHEY and CDR2 SMNVEV (reference sequence). CDR3 amino acids: CASSPSAGEWSDTQYF. CDR3 bases: TGTGCCAGCAGTCCCTCAGCGGGAGAATGGTCAGATACGCAGTATTTT.

The rearrangement joins TRBV11-2 to TRBJ2-6; TRBD2 matches 8 bases. Germline V CDR1 and CDR2: SGHAT, FQNNGV. J was trimmed by 0 bases and V by 1 base; bases with no gene match: 2. The CDR3 has 17 amino acids. DNA of the CDR3: TGTGCCAGCAGCTTAGGTAGCGGGAACTCTGGGGCCAACGTCCTGACTTTC. It yields the protein CASSLGSGNSGANVLTF.

This clone was counted between two and nine times. This sequence joins TRBV13 and TRBJ2-1; D may be TRBD1 (5 bases). The CDR3 runs 12 residues. V lost 6 bases and J lost 7, with 10 bases in between. Germline CDR1 PRHDT, CDR2 FYEKMQ (reference sequence). The CDR3 DNA reads as TGTGCCAGCAGGAAGGGGAAGAATGAGCAGTTCTTC. This translates into CASRKGKNEQFF. The full variable domain, completed using reference TRBV13 and TRBJ2-1, is AAGVIQSPRHLIKEKRETATLKCYPIPRHDTVYWYQQGPGQDPQFLISFYEKMQSDKGSIPDRFSAQQFSDYHSELNMSSLELGDSALYFCASRKGKNEQFFGPGTRLTVL.

The chain has TRBV18 and TRBJ2-5, with 7 bases matching TRBD2. The CDR3 sequence is 12 residues long. V lost 3 bases to trimming and J lost 7 bases; unmatched junction nucleotides: 2. The germline V gene has CDR1 KGHSH and CDR2 LQKENI. CDR3 in amino acids: CASSPRGGTQYF. CDR3 in DNA: TGTGCCAGCTCACCCCGCGGGGGGACCCAGTACTTC.

The chain couples TRBV7-9 to TRBJ2-7; TRBD1 agrees at 9 bases. Per germline, CDR1 SEHNR and CDR2 FQNEAQ (reference sequence). This CDR3 is built from 12 residues. With 5 bases clipped from V and 5 bases from J, the junction kept 1 base outside the gene matches. CDR3 nucleotides: TGTGCCAGCAGCCGGACAGGGGACGAGCAGTACTTC. It translates to CASSRTGDEQYF.

CDR3 coding DNA: TGTGCCAGCAGAAGCAAGCTGGGGGGAAGCTATGGCTACACCTTC. Its protein is CASRSKLGGSYGYTF. The rearrangement links TRBV27 to TRBJ1-2; a possible D gene is TRBD1 (5 bases). Germline assignment: CDR1 MNHEY and CDR2 SMNVEV (reference sequence). V dropped 6 bases and J dropped 4 bases, with 18 bases sitting between them. The CDR3 contains 15 residues.

The chain carries TRBV14 and TRBJ2-3; possibly TRBD1 for D (5 bases). Deletions cut 7 bases from V and 5 bases from J, with 16 bases between. The germline V gene encodes CDR1 SGHDN and CDR2 FVKESK. This CDR3 comprises 14 residues. The CDR3 DNA is TGTGCCAGCACGAAAGGGGTAAATGGAGATACGCAGTATTTT. It translates to CASTKGVNGDTQYF.

V and J are TRBV4-2 and TRBJ2-1; TRBD2 agrees at 10 bases. The CDR3 is 17 residues long. V lost 1 base to trimming and J lost 3 bases; unmatched junction nucleotides: 6. Germline loops: CDR1 LGHNA, CDR2 YNFKEQ. DNA for the CDR3: TGTGCCAGCAGCCAAGTGTTAACTAGCGGGGACTACAATGAGCAGTTCTTC. This encodes CASSQVLTSGDYNEQFF.

V and J are TRBV27 and TRBJ2-1; D gene ambiguous. Looked up from germline, CDR1 is MNHEY and CDR2 is SMNVEV (reference sequence). Trimming took 6 bases from V and 8 from J, leaving 8 bases between them. The CDR3 totals 11 residues. The CDR3 nucleotides are TGTGCCAGCAGATCCAGATATGAGCAGTTCTTC. The encoded protein is CASRSRYEQFF.

V is TRBV28 and J is TRBJ2-5; D call uncertain. This CDR3 has 13 amino acids. Germline CDR1 reads MDHEN; CDR2 reads SYDVKM. V was cut by 5 bases and J by 4 bases, with 11 bases left in between. This CDR3 reads CASSPTYPETQYF. CDR3 DNA sequence: TGTGCCAGCAGTCCTACCTACCCAGAGACCCAGTACTTC.

This clone showed up just once. This chain joins TRBV5-1 and TRBJ1-4; TRBD1 aligns across 9 bases. This CDR3 spans 17 amino acids. J was trimmed by 7 bases and V by 5 bases; bases with no gene match: 15. Germline V gene lookup returns CDR1 SGHRS and CDR2 YFSETQ. The CDR3 region has the DNA TGCGCCAGCAGGCCGGGACAGGGCTCCGGGGGGGGTGAAAAACTGTTTTTT. It codes for CASRPGQGSGGGEKLFF.

The rearrangement links TRBV27 to TRBJ2-1; no clear D. The CDR3 sequence is 14 residues long. Trimming removed 1 base at V and 6 bases at J, with 10 bases between. CDR1 is MNHEY, CDR2 SMNVEV, per germline (reference sequence). DNA for the CDR3: TGTGCCAGCAGTTTATTTTCCTATTCCAATGAGCAGTTCTTC. Residues: CASSLFSYSNEQFF.

This rearrangement joins TRBV4-3 to TRBJ2-7, with a possible D match to TRBD2 (5 bases). The CDR3 consists of 16 residues. Germline lookup yields CDR1 LGHNA and CDR2 YSLEER. The V gene lost 4 bases and the J gene lost 0 bases, with 16 bases spanning the gap. The CDR3 protein is CASSREWSQTSYEQYF. The CDR3 region has the DNA TGCGCCAGCAGCCGGGAGTGGTCCCAAACCTCCTACGAGCAGTACTTC.